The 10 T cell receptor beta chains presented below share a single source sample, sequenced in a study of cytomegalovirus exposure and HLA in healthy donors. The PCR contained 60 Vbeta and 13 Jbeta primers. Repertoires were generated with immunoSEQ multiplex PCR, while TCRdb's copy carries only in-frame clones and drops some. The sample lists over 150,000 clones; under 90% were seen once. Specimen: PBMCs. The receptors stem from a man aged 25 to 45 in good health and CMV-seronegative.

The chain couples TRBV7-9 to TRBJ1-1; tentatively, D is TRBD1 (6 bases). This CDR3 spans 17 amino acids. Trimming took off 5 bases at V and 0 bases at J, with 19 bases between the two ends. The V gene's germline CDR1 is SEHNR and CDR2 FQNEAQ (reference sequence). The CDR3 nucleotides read TGTGCCAGCAGCCTAACAGGGTCAGAGGCCTTGAACACTGAAGCTTTCTTT. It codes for CASSLTGSEALNTEAFF. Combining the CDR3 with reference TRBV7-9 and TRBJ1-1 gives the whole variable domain DTGVSQNPRHKITKRGQNVTFRCDPISEHNRLYWYRQTLGQGPEFLTYFQNEAQLEKSRLLSDRFSAERPKGSFSTLEIQRTEQGDSAMYLCASSLTGSEALNTEAFFGQGTRLTVV.

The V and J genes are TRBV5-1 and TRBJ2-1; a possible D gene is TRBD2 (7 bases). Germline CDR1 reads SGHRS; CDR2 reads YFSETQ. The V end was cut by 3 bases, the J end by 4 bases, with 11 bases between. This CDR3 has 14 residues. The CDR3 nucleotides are TGCGCCAGCAGCTCTAGGGGGGGGTACAATGAGCAGTTCTTC. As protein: CASSSRGGYNEQFF.

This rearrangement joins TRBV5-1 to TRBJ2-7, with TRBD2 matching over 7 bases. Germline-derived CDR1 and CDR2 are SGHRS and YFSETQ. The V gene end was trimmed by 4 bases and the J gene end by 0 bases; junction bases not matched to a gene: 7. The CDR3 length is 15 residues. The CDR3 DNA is TGCGCCAGCAGCCTCCGACGGGGGGACTCCTACGAGCAGTACTTC. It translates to CASSLRRGDSYEQYF.

Written as DNA, the CDR3 is TGTGCCAGCAGAACCTCAGGCGGCTACACCTTC. Translated, it gives CASRTSGGYTF. The J gene is TRBJ1-2, the V gene TRBV6-5; no firm D call. Germline-derived CDR1 and CDR2 are MNHEY and SVGAGI. V gave up 6 bases and J gave up 8 bases, with 10 bases separating them. The length of the CDR3 is 11 residues.

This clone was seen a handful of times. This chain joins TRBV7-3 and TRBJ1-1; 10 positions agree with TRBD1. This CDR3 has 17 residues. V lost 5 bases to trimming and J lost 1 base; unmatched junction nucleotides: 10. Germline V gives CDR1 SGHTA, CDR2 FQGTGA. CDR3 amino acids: CASSPGQGPSENTEAFF. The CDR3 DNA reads TGTGCCAGCAGCCCGGGACAGGGGCCTTCCGAGAACACTGAAGCTTTCTTT.

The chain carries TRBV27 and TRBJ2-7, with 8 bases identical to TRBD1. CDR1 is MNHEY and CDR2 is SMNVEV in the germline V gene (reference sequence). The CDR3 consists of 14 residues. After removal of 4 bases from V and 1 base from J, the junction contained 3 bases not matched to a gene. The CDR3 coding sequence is TGTGCCAGCAGTTCGAGACAGGGGTCCTACGAGCAGTACTTC. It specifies CASSSRQGSYEQYF.

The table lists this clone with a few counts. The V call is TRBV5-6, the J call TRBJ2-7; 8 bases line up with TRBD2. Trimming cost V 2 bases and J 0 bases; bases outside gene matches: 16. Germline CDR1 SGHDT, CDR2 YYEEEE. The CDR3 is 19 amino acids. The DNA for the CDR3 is TGTGCCAGCAGCTTCCAGGTGGCGGGGGGTCCCTTGAGCTCCTACGAGCAGTACTTC. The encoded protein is CASSFQVAGGPLSSYEQYF.

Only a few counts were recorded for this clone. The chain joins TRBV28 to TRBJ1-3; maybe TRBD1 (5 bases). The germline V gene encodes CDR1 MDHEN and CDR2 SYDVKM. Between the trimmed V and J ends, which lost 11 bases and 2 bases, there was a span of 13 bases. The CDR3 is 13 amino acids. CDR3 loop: CAAGGGAGNTIYF. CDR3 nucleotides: TGTGCCGCGGGGGGAGGGGCTGGAAACACCATATATTTT.

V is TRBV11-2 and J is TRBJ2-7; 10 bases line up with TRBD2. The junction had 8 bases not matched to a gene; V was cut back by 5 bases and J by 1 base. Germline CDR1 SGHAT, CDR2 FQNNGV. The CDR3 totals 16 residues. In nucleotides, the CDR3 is TGTGCCAGCAGCCAGGGGGCGACTAGCGGGTCCTACGAGCAGTACTTC. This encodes CASSQGATSGSYEQYF.

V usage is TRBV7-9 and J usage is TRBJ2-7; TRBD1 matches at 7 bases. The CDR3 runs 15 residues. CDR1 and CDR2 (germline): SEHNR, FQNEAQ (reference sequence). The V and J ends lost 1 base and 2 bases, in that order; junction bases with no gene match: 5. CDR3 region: CASSLESQGAYEQYF. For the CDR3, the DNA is TGTGCCAGCAGCTTAGAAAGCCAGGGGGCCTACGAGCAGTACTTC.